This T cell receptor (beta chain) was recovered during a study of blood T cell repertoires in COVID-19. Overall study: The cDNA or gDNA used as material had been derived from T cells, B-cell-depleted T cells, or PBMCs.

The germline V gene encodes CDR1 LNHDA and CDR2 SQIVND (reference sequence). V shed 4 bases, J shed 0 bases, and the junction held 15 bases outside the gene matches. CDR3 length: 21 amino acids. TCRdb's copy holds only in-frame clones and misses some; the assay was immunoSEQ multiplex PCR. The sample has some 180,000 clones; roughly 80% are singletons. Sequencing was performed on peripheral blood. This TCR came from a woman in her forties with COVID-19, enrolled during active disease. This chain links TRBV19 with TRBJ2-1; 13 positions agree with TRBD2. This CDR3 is CASSTFLWTSGRGSSYNEQFF. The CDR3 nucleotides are TGTGCCAGTAGTACCTTCTTGTGGACTAGCGGGAGAGGATCCTCCTACAATGAGCAGTTCTTC.